A selection of T cell receptor beta chains follows, all from one sample in a study of cytomegalovirus exposure and HLA in healthy donors. Assay: immunoSEQ multiplex PCR; the TCRdb copy retains only in-frame clones and omits some. The sample includes around 97,000 clones, 79% of them seen just once. Sequencing was performed on PBMCs. The receptors shown here come from a man aged 50 or older in good health and CMV-seropositive. CDR3s include the opening cysteine and the closing phenylalanine or tryptophan. The order of the fields is J gene, V gene, CDR3 protein.

J: TRBJ2-3
V: TRBV19
CDR3: CASSMETGADTQYF

J: TRBJ1-2
V: TRBV30
CDR3: CAWSAGAGQGNGYTF

J: TRBJ2-7
V: TRBV6-1
CDR3: CACSADRLYEQYF

J: TRBJ2-1
V: TRBV19
CDR3: CASRERGREQFF

J: TRBJ2-1
V: TRBV7-9
CDR3: CASSSPTSGRDYEQFF

J: TRBJ2-7
V: TRBV4-3
CDR3: CASSQSLLAGGHYEQYF

J: TRBJ2-7
V: TRBV19
CDR3: CASSPRWEGRYEQYF

J: TRBJ2-7
V: TRBV7-2
CDR3: CASSLMAGGSYEQYF

J: TRBJ2-1
V: TRBV7-2
CDR3: CASSPGLADGNEQFF

J: TRBJ2-1
V: TRBV7-3
CDR3: CASSLTPRAYNEQFF

J: TRBJ2-2
V: TRBV5-5
CDR3: CASSSPGHVTGELFF

J: TRBJ2-5
V: TRBV4-2
CDR3: CASSQEGREGEETQYF

J: TRBJ2-1
V: TRBV30
CDR3: CAWSPFPVYNEQFF

J: TRBJ2-4
V: TRBV21-1
CDR3: CASKTTGTVRENIQYF

J: TRBJ2-1
V: TRBV7-9
CDR3: CASSPSAGGHNEQFF

J: TRBJ2-4
V: TRBV7-9
CDR3: CSSSFTPPEDIQYF

J: TRBJ1-6
V: TRBV27
CDR3: CASSRWGTGVESPLHF

J: TRBJ1-3
V: TRBV10-3
CDR3: CATQGNSLSGNTIYF

J: TRBJ2-7
V: TRBV11-2
CDR3: CASSSPFQFIGEKSYEQYF

J: TRBJ1-1
V: TRBV5-4
CDR3: CASSSERSYTEAFF

J: TRBJ2-7
V: TRBV28
CDR3: CASGLPRGPGHEQYF

J: TRBJ2-3
V: TRBV7-8
CDR3: CASSPAGGRITDTQYF

J: TRBJ1-2
V: TRBV19
CDR3: CASSIQGQGMGYGYTF

J: TRBJ1-2
V: TRBV14
CDR3: CASSPGTSNYGYTF

J: TRBJ2-5
V: TRBV12-5
CDR3: CASGQGLAGEGQETQYF

J: TRBJ2-1
V: TRBV6-6
CDR3: CASSPAGLPYNEQFF

J: TRBJ2-3
V: TRBV27
CDR3: CASSSIAGLTDTQYF

J: TRBJ2-2
V: TRBV11-3
CDR3: CASSLNQRHTGELFF

J: TRBJ1-6
V: TRBV30
CDR3: CAWSVVGTGDSPLHF

J: TRBJ1-5
V: TRBV28
CDR3: CASSLSGGSVQPQHF

J: TRBJ1-3
V: TRBV11-2
CDR3: CASSLYRTGGKTGNTIYF

J: TRBJ2-7
V: TRBV28
CDR3: CASSLESEQYF

J: TRBJ2-1
V: TRBV18
CDR3: CASSLASVDNEQFF

J: TRBJ2-7
V: TRBV29-1
CDR3: CSAGQGRVDEQYF

J: TRBJ2-7
V: TRBV10-3
CDR3: CAISDSSYEQYF

J: TRBJ2-7
V: TRBV2
CDR3: CASSEFVAVDEQYF

J: TRBJ2-3
V: TRBV11-1
CDR3: CASSPRQGADTQYF

J: TRBJ2-1
V: TRBV5-1
CDR3: CASSLELQGNNEQFF

J: TRBJ2-3
V: TRBV27
CDR3: CASSGFTGTQYF

J: TRBJ2-3
V: TRBV15
CDR3: CATSRGFVGRTSTDTQYF

J: TRBJ2-7
V: TRBV7-2
CDR3: CASSLPASGSGTYEQYF

J: TRBJ2-6
V: TRBV25-1
CDR3: CASRRSTGANVLTF

J: TRBJ2-2
V: TRBV9
CDR3: CASSVETGTGELFF

J: TRBJ2-1
V: TRBV10-1
CDR3: CASRQGLAGNNEQFF

J: TRBJ1-5
V: TRBV30
CDR3: CAWSVWGVGNQPQHF

J: TRBJ1-4
V: TRBV9
CDR3: CASSVDGEDGKLFF

J: TRBJ1-5
V: TRBV19
CDR3: CASRRDRVRDQPQHF

J: TRBJ2-7
V: TRBV5-6
CDR3: CASSLGASRYYEQYF

J: TRBJ2-1
V: TRBV7-2
CDR3: CASSLPGNNEQFF

J: TRBJ2-5
V: TRBV5-1
CDR3: CASFRGVAGGPETQYF

J: TRBJ2-7
V: TRBV28
CDR3: CASSFEPKRVDYEQYF

J: TRBJ2-1
V: TRBV7-2
CDR3: CASSLVQGSHNEQFF

J: TRBJ1-3
V: TRBV30
CDR3: CAWSVHGNTIYF